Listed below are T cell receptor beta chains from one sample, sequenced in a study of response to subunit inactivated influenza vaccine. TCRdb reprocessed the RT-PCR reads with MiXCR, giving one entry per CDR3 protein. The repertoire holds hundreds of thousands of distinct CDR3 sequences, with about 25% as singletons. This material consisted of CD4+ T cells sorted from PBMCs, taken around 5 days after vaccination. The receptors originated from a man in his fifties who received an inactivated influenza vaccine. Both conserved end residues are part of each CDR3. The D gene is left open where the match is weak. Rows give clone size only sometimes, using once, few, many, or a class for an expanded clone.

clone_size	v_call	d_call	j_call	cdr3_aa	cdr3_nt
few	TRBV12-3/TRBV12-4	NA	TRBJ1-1	CASSSGWTEAFF	TGTGCCAGCAGTTCCGGGTGGACTGAAGCTTTCTTT
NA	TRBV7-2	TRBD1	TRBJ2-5	CASSWGQEGTQYF	TGTGCCAGCAGCTGGGGACAGGAGGGGACCCAGTACTTC
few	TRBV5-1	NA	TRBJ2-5	CASSLGLAIETQYF	TGCGCCAGCAGCTTGGGTCTAGCAATAGAGACCCAGTACTTC
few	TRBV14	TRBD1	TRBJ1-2	CASSLDRGRAGYTF	TGTGCCAGCAGCCTCGACAGGGGACGGGCTGGCTACACCTTC
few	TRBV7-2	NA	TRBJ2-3	CASSQRYRLGQTDTQYF	TGTGCCAGCAGCCAACGGTACCGCCTCGGACAGACAGATACGCAGTATTTT
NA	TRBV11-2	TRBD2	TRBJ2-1	CASSLGGLAGVDEQFF	TGTGCCAGCAGCTTAGGAGGACTAGCGGGGGTGGATGAGCAGTTCTTC
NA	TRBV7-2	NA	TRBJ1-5	CASSLVDSFNQPQHF	TGTGCCAGCAGCTTAGTCGACAGCTTCAATCAGCCCCAGCATTTT
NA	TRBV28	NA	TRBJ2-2	CASRSGDNTGELFF	TGTGCCAGCAGATCCGGGGATAACACCGGGGAGCTGTTTTTT
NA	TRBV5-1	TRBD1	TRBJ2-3	CASSLVGQGRADTQYF	TGCGCCAGCAGCTTGGTGGGACAGGGACGCGCAGATACGCAGTATTTT
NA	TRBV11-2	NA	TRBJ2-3	CASSLGVNYQGTQYF	TGTGCCAGCAGCCTTGGAGTAAACTACCAGGGTACGCAGTATTTT
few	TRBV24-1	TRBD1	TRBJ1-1	CATSSRGTEAFF	TGTGCCACCAGCTCCAGGGGGACTGAAGCTTTCTTT
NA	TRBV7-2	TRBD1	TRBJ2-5	CASSAVGQGWIETQYF	TGTGCCAGCAGCGCAGTGGGACAGGGTTGGATCGAGACCCAGTACTTC
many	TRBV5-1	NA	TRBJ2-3	CASSTTGDTQYF	TGCGCCAGCAGCACTACCGGGGATACGCAGTATTTT
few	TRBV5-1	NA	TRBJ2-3	CASSFGGRSTDTQYF	TGCGCCAGCAGCTTCGGGGGGCGGAGCACAGATACGCAGTATTTT
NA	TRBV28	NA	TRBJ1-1	CASSLNLNTEAFF	TGTGCCAGCAGTTTGAATTTGAACACTGAAGCTTTCTTT
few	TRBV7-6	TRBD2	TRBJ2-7	CASSPFSGAYEQYF	TGTGCCAGCAGCCCCTTCAGCGGGGCCTACGAGCAGTACTTC
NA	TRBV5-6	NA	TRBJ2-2	CASSLTTVGPGELFF	TGTGCCAGCAGCCTTACGACAGTGGGTCCCGGGGAGCTGTTTTTT
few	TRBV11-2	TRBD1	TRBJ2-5	CASSTAGTALETQYF	TGTGCCAGCAGCACCGCCGGGACAGCTTTGGAGACCCAGTACTTC